This T cell receptor beta chain was sequenced in a study of cytomegalovirus exposure and HLA in healthy donors. Overall study findings and caveats: Among TCR beta chains, those listed as cytomegalovirus-associated numbered more than 150. Reportedly, cytomegalovirus status was diagnosed with high sensitivity and specificity.

The CDR3 is made up of 19 amino acids. J was trimmed by 3 bases and V by 0 bases; bases with no gene match: 13. Germline-derived CDR1 and CDR2 are GTSNPN and SVGIG (reference sequence). This clone was seen only once. What it binds is unknown. Repertoires were generated with immunoSEQ multiplex PCR, while TCRdb's copy carries only in-frame clones and drops some. The sample contains over 150,000 clones, around 84% of which appear only once. Material: PBMCs. The clonotype originates from a woman in her 30s in good health and CMV-seropositive. The gene calls are TRBV30 and TRBJ2-2; 10 nucleotides agree with TRBD2. The CDR3 nucleotides read TGTGCCTGGAGTGTTTTCCGGCTAGCGGGAGTTCGCGACACCGGGGAGCTGTTTTTT. The encoded protein is CAWSVFRLAGVRDTGELFF.